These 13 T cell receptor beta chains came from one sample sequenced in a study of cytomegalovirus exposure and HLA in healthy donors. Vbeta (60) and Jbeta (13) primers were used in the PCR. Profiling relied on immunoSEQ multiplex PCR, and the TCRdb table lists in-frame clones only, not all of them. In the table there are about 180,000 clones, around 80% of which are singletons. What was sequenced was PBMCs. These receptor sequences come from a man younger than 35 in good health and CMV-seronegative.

CDR3 sequence: CASSLTGSSYEQYF. DNA of the CDR3: TGTGCCAGCAGCTTAACAGGGTCCTCCTACGAGCAGTACTTC. This chain joins TRBV11-2 and TRBJ2-7; TRBD1 is a possible D gene (6 bases). The germline V gene encodes CDR1 SGHAT and CDR2 FQNNGV. The CDR3 spans 14 residues. Deletions cut 2 bases from V and 0 bases from J, with 8 bases between.

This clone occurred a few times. This CDR3 reads CASSPGRGYEQYF. CDR3 bases: TGTGCCAGCAGCCCCGGGAGGGGTTACGAGCAGTACTTC. The genes are TRBV9 and TRBJ2-7; 8 nucleotides align to TRBD2. Trimming removed 4 bases from V and 4 bases from J; junction bases left unmatched: 4. CDR1 is SGDLS and CDR2 is YYNGEE in the germline V gene. The CDR3 runs 13 residues.

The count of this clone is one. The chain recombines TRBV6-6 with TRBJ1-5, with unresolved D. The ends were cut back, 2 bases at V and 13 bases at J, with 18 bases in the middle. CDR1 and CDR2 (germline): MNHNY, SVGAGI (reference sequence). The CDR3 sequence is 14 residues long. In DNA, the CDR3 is TGTGCCAGCAGTTACCCCCACGGTCCCGCGACTCAGCATTTT. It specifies CASSYPHGPATQHF.

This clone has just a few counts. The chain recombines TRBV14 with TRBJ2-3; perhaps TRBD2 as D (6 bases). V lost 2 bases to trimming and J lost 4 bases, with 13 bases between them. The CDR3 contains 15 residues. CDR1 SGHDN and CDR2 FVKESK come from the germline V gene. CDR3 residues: CASSQLGGVADTQYF. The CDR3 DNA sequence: TGTGCCAGCAGCCAACTGGGGGGTGTCGCAGATACGCAGTATTTT.

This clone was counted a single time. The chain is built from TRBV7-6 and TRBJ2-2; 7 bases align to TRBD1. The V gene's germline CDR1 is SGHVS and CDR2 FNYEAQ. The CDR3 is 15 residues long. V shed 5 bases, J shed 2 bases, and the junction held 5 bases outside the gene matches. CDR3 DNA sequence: TGTGCCAGCAGCCGGACAGGACGAAACACCGGGGAGCTGTTTTTT. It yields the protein CASSRTGRNTGELFF.

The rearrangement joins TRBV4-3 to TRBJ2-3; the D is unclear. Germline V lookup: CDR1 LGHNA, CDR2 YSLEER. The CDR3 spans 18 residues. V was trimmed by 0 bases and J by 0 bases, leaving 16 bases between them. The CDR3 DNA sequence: TGCGCCAGCAGCCAAGATAGAATAGCTTCCTCTAGCACAGATACGCAGTATTTT. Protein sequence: CASSQDRIASSSTDTQYF.

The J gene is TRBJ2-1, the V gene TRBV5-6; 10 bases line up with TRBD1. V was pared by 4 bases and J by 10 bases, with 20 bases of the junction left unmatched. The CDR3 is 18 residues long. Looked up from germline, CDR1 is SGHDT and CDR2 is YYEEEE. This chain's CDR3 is CASSRLAAPDRGISEQFF. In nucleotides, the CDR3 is TGTGCCAGCAGCCGATTAGCAGCCCCGGACAGGGGGATTAGCGAGCAGTTCTTC.

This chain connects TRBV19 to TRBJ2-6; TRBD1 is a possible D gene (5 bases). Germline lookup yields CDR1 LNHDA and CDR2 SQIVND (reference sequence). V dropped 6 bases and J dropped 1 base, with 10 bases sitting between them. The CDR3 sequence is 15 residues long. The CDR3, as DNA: TGTGCCAGTAGCCTAACAGGTTCTGGGGCCAACGTCCTGACTTTC. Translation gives CASSLTGSGANVLTF. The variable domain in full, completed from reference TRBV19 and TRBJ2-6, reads DGGITQSPKYLFRKEGQNVTLSCEQNLNHDAMYWYRQDPGQGLRLIYYSQIVNDFQKGDIAEGYSVSREKKESFPLTVTSAQKNPTAFYLCASSLTGSGANVLTFGAGSRLTVL.

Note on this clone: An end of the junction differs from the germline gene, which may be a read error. The DNA for the CDR3 is TGTGCCAGCTCACCAGAGACAGTGCCTTACGGGCAGTACTTC. This gives the protein CASSPETVPYGQYF. The chain links TRBV18 to TRBJ2-7; a possible D gene is TRBD1 (5 bases). The germline CDR1 and CDR2 sequences are KGHSH and LQKENI. This CDR3 has 14 amino acids.

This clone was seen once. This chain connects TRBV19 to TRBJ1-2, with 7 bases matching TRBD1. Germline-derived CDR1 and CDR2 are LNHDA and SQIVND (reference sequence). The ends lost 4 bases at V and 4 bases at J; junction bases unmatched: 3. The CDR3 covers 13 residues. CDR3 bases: TGTGCCAGTAGTAAGGGACAGCTCTATGGCTACACCTTC. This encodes CASSKGQLYGYTF.

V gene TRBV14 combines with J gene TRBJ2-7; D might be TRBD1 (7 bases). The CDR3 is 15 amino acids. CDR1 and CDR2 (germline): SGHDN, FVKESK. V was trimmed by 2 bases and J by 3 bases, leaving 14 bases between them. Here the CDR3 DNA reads TGTGCCAGCAGCCAAAGGCGACAGGGAGGCTACGAGCAGTACTTC. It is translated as CASSQRRQGGYEQYF. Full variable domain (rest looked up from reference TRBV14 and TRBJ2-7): EAGVTQFPSHSVIEKGQTVTLRCDPISGHDNLYWYRRVMGKEIKFLLHFVKESKQDESGMPNNRFLAERTGGTYSTLKVQPAELEDSGVYFCASSQRRQGGYEQYFGPGTRLTVT.

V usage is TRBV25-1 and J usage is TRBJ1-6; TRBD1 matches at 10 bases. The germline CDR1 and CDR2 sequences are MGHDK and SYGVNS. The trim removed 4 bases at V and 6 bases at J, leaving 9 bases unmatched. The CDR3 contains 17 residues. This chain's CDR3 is CASSGQGAVPLNSPLHF. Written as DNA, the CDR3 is TGTGCCAGCAGTGGACAGGGGGCGGTCCCCCTTAATTCACCCCTCCACTTT.

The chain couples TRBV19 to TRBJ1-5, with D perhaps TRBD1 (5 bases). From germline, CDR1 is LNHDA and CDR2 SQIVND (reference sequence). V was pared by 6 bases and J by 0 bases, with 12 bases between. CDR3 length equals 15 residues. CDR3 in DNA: TGTGCCAGTAGCCGGCAGGGCTATAGCAATCAGCCCCAGCATTTT. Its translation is CASSRQGYSNQPQHF.